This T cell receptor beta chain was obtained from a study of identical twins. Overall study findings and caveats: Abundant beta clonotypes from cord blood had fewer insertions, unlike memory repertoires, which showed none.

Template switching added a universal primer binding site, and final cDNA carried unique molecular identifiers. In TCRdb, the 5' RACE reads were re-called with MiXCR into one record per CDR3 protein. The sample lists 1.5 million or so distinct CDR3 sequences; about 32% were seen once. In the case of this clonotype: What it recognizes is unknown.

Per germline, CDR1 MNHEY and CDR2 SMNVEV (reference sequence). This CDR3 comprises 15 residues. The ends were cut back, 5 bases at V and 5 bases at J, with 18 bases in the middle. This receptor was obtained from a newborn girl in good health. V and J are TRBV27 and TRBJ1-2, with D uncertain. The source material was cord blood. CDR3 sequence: CASSRRRPDGYGYTF. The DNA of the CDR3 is TGTGCCAGCAGTCGGCGGAGGCCTGACGGATATGGCTACACCTTC.